This TCR beta chain derives from a study of OX40 agonist ivuxolimab in advanced cancers. Measured with immunoSEQ multiplex PCR; TCRdb has only the in-frame clones, and not every one. This sample has about 89,000 clones, with roughly 84% found just once. The germline V gene has CDR1 SGHRS and CDR2 YFSETQ. The ends were cut back, 0 bases at V and 4 bases at J, with 5 bases in the middle. This CDR3 comprises 13 residues. As regards this clone: Its antigen is unidentified.

Study-wide results and caveats: CD4+ and CD8+ T cells in blood underwent clonal expansion by week 6 at 0.1 to 3.0 mg/kg.

This chain connects TRBV5-1 to TRBJ1-3, with D uncertain. This specimen was CD4+ or CD8+ T cells sorted from blood, taken in a trial of the OX40 agonist ivuxolimab. The TCR comes from an adult with an advanced solid tumor such as melanoma, head and neck, liver or kidney cancer. The DNA of the CDR3 is TGCGCCAGCAGCTTGGGGGCGGGAAACACCATATATTTT. Translating gives CASSLGAGNTIYF.